Reported below is one T cell receptor beta chain. Its target is unknown. The immunoSEQ assay was v3. Sequencing used immunoSEQ multiplex PCR; TCRdb keeps in-frame clones, though not all of them. The sample holds about 57,000 clones, less than 80% seen once. This entry comes from a study of TIL therapy for anti-PD-1-resistant metastatic lung cancer. Study context: Tumors carried a median 1.5 non-synonymous mutations per megabase.

As for time point: pre-treatment sample, taken before nivolumab and TIL therapy. Adults with stage 4 NSCLC were enrolled in a phase I trial. Study conclusions and caveats: Infused TIL clonotypes partially replaced the baseline blood repertoire, then decayed over months.

Source: blood, taken at baseline. The receptor comes from a woman between 30 and 79 years old with non-small cell lung cancer.

The CDR3 DNA follows: TGTGCCAGCAGCCAACAGGACAGTAATTCACCCCTCCACTTT. This translates into CASSQQDSNSPLHF. The chain is built from TRBV5-4 and TRBJ1-6; D is perhaps TRBD1 (6 bases). V was pared by 4 bases and J by 6 bases, with 11 bases between. Germline V CDR1 and CDR2: SGHNT, YYREEE (reference sequence). The CDR3 covers 14 residues.